Listed here is a single TCR beta chain. Its antigen is undetermined. Template switching supplied a universal primer site; unique molecular identifiers were carried on the cDNA. One entry per CDR3 protein results from TCRdb running MiXCR on the 5' RACE reads. Of about 530,000 distinct CDR3 sequences in the sample, about a fifth are singletons; the top ten hold approximately 0.52%. The germline CDR1 and CDR2 sequences are MNHNS and SASEGT. The V end lost 3 bases, the J end lost 7 bases, and 13 bases lay between the germline ends. The CDR3 length is 13 residues. This specimen belongs to a study of identical twins. Overall study results and limits: Beta clonotypes that were abundant in cord blood contained fewer insertions, a pattern absent from memory repertoires.

The same specimen was also included in a second study, on yellow fever vaccine responses in identical twins. That investigation notes: On the reported evidence, twins' vaccine T cell responses seemed partly convergent and partly personalized.

Material: CD4+ T cells sorted from blood. V and J are TRBV6-1 and TRBJ2-7; D is possibly TRBD1 (5 bases). The source of this sequence is a woman aged 18-29 years in good health. Here the CDR3 reads CASSEIGAIEQYF. CDR3 coding DNA: TGTGCCAGCAGTGAGATTGGGGCTATTGAGCAGTACTTC.